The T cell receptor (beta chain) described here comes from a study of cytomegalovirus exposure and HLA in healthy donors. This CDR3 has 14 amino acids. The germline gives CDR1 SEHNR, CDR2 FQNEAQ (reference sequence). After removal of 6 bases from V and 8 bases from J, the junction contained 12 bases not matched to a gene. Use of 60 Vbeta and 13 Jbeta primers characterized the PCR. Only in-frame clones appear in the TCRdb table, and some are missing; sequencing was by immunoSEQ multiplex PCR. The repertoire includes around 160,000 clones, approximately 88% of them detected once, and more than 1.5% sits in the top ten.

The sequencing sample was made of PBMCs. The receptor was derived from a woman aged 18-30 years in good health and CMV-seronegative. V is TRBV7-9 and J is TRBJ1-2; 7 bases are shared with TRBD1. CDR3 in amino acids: CASRTGKGLGGYTF. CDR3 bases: TGTGCCAGCAGGACAGGGAAGGGTCTTGGGGGCTACACCTTC.